These T cell receptor beta chains were read from a single sample in a study of identical twins. TCRdb re-analysed the 5' RACE reads in MiXCR, keeping a single row per CDR3 protein. The repertoire consists of approximately 410,000 distinct CDR3 sequences, with less than 20% occurring once and the leading ten covering 9.5% to 15%. Sequencing input: naive T cells sorted from blood. Receptors originate from a man aged 45-65 years in good health. CDR3s leave out the opening cysteine and the closing phenylalanine or tryptophan. Fields, in order: J gene, V gene, clone size, CDR3 protein. A row's size may be missing; if present it is once, few, many or a size class.

TRBJ2-1 | TRBV4-2 | few | ASSQVRTSGNNEQF
TRBJ2-2 | TRBV19 | many | ASTLSRGFSGELF
TRBJ1-1 | TRBV12-3/TRBV12-4 | few | ASSLGGQREAF
TRBJ1-1 | TRBV29-1 | many | SVERVITEAF
TRBJ2-1 | TRBV5-1 | few | ASSLDSGGRVEQF
TRBJ1-2 | TRBV24-1 | many | ATSEADRNYGYT
TRBJ2-1 | TRBV7-6 | few | ASSSRLAGVYEQF
TRBJ1-2 | TRBV12-3/TRBV12-4 | few | ASSSGQGFGYT
TRBJ2-7 | TRBV6-1 | many | ASSLGTFYEQY
TRBJ2-3 | TRBV2 | few | ASSVLAGTDTQY
TRBJ2-1 | TRBV5-1 | many | ASSQGLAGKAEQF
TRBJ2-5 | TRBV12-3/TRBV12-4 | . | ASSRSTESGTQY
TRBJ1-6 | TRBV20-1 | many | SARPGQGDYYNSPLH